Listed below are T cell receptor beta chains from one sample, sequenced in a study of T-cell reconstitution after alpha-beta-depleted transplantation in children. TCRdb reprocessed the PCR reads via MiXCR and lists one record per CDR3 protein. Here the sample spans about 98,000 distinct CDR3 sequences, 20% to 25% being singletons. Source: PBMCs, taken before TCRalphabeta/CD19-depleted stem cell transplant. The receptors derive from a boy younger than 10 with acute lymphoblastic leukemia, due to receive a stem cell transplant. The CDR3 runs from the conserved cysteine through the conserved F or W. A D gene is named only where the DNA matches it firmly. Clone size appears in some rows only: once, few, many, or a class for an expanded clone.

V gene	J gene	D gene	CDR3 length	clone size	CDR3 protein	CDR3 DNA
TRBV7-3	TRBJ2-7	.	15	many	CASSLSGGPTREQYF	TGTGCCAGCAGCTTATCGGGTGGTCCTACGCGGGAGCAGTACTTC
TRBV5-1	TRBJ2-5	.	17	.	CASSLASGGWTQETQYF	TGCGCCAGCAGCTTGGCCAGTGGGGGCTGGACGCAAGAGACCCAGTACTTC
TRBV12-3/TRBV12-4	TRBJ2-5	.	13	.	CASSFGRAETQYF	TGTGCCAGCAGTTTTGGCAGGGCCGAGACCCAGTACTTC
TRBV29-1	TRBJ1-5	.	14	.	CSVLLSGGNQPQHF	TGCAGCGTTCTCTTGTCAGGGGGCAATCAGCCCCAGCATTTT
TRBV29-1	TRBJ1-2	TRBD1	14	.	CSVEDGTGADGYTF	TGCAGCGTTGAAGATGGGACAGGGGCTGACGGCTACACCTTC
TRBV20-1	TRBJ2-3	TRBD2	16	many	CSAPPSSGGAADTQYF	TGCAGTGCTCCCCCCTCTAGCGGAGGGGCGGCAGATACGCAGTATTTT
TRBV6-1	TRBJ2-5	TRBD2	14	many	CASSLAGGGETQYF	TGTGCCAGCAGTCTAGCGGGGGGAGGGGAGACCCAGTACTTC
TRBV4-1	TRBJ1-1	.	14	.	CASSLYREATEAFF	TGCGCCAGCAGCCTATACAGGGAGGCCACTGAAGCTTTCTTT
TRBV5-1	TRBJ2-3	TRBD2	15	few	CASSLSGRGADTQYF	TGCGCCAGCAGCTTGAGCGGGAGAGGGGCAGATACGCAGTATTTT
TRBV7-2	TRBJ1-1	.	15	many	CASSFGGRRDTEAFF	TGTGCCAGCAGCTTCGGGGGGCGCAGGGACACTGAAGCTTTCTTT
TRBV5-6	TRBJ1-2	.	12	many	CASSKGLDGYTF	TGTGCCAGCAGCAAGGGGCTCGATGGCTACACCTTC
TRBV28	TRBJ2-6	TRBD1	15	many	CASSSTGNGANVLTF	TGTGCCAGCAGTTCGACAGGGAATGGGGCCAACGTCCTGACTTTC
TRBV29-1	TRBJ2-1	.	11	medium-sized	CSVDYRYEQFF	TGCAGCGTTGACTATCGGTATGAGCAGTTCTTC
TRBV20-1	TRBJ2-3	TRBD2	15	.	CSARDPGLAEDTQYF	TGCAGTGCTAGAGATCCGGGACTAGCGGAAGATACGCAGTATTTT
TRBV6-1	TRBJ2-1	.	13	.	CASRLDWDNEQFF	TGTGCCAGCAGACTGGACTGGGACAATGAGCAGTTCTTC
TRBV18	TRBJ2-3	TRBD2	15	many	CASSPRGGNRDTQYF	TGTGCCAGCTCACCACGGGGAGGGAACAGAGATACGCAGTATTTT